This is a list of T cell receptor beta chains from one sample in a study of monozygotic twins with cystic fibrosis. TCRdb's table, derived via immunoSEQ multiplex PCR, lists solely in-frame clones and lacks some. Of over 20,000 clones in the sample, under 95% are singletons; the top ten hold under 0.3%. Sequenced: blood. All receptors come from a girl under 10 years old with cystic fibrosis. The CDR3 runs from the conserved cysteine through the conserved F or W. A D gene is named only where the DNA matches it firmly. Size tells how often a clone was seen (once, few, many) or the class of an expanded clone, and some rows leave it out.

TRBJ2-3	-	TRBV11-3	-	CASSSDPTVPAQYF	TGTGCCAGCAGCTCTGACCCGACGGTGCCGGCGCAGTATTTT
TRBJ1-1	-	TRBV7-2	-	CASCQGWNTEAFF	TGTGCCAGCTGTCAGGGCTGGAACACTGAAGCTTTCTTT
TRBJ1-6	few	TRBV5-5	-	CASSLGGNSPLHF	TGTGCCAGCAGCCTGGGAGGGAATTCACCCCTCCACTTT
TRBJ2-2	medium-sized	TRBV7-8	TRBD1	CASSLGGQGMMELFF	TGTGCCAGCAGCTTGGGTGGACAGGGGATGATGGAGCTGTTTTTT
TRBJ2-7	-	TRBV27	TRBD1	CASSPIGLGVTGGREQYF	TGTGCCAGCAGTCCCATCGGGCTCGGGGTGACAGGGGGGCGGGAGCAGTACTTC
TRBJ1-6	-	TRBV15	TRBD1	CATSRGTPGQGGSPLHF	TGTGCCACCAGCAGAGGGACCCCGGGACAGGGGGGTTCACCCCTCCACTTT
TRBJ2-7	-	TRBV11-3	-	CASSSTGTLQEQYF	TGTGCCAGCAGCTCCACCGGGACGCTTCAGGAGCAGTACTTC
TRBJ1-5	few	TRBV14	-	CASSVGPYQPQHF	TGTGCCAGCAGCGTCGGCCCCTATCAGCCCCAGCATTTT
TRBJ2-1	once	TRBV5-1	TRBD2	CASRDGLAGGNEQFF	TGCGCCAGCAGGGATGGACTAGCGGGGGGCAATGAGCAGTTCTTC
TRBJ1-2	-	TRBV18	-	CASSPLGEDGYTF	TGTGCCAGCTCACCTCTGGGTGAGGATGGCTACACCTTC
TRBJ2-7	-	TRBV5-1	-	CASSPGQHPYEQYF	TGCGCCAGCAGCCCAGGACAGCATCCCTACGAGCAGTACTTC
TRBJ1-2	-	TRBV6-6	-	CASSEWGDGRGYTF	TGTGCCAGCAGCGAGTGGGGTGACGGGAGAGGCTACACCTTC
TRBJ1-1	-	TRBV7-9	-	CASSVSGDTEAFF	TGTGCCAGCAGCGTCTCAGGGGACACTGAAGCTTTCTTT
TRBJ1-3	few	TRBV7-6	-	CASSDRSGNTIYF	TGTGCCAGCAGCGATCGCTCTGGAAACACCATATATTTT
TRBJ1-2	-	TRBV4-3	-	CASSQEYFAGVGLGYTF	TGCGCCAGCAGCCAAGAATATTTTGCGGGGGTCGGTCTTGGCTACACCTTC
TRBJ2-7	-	TRBV4-1	-	CASSLAGDSSYEQYF	TGCGCCAGCAGCCTCGCGGGGGACAGCTCCTACGAGCAGTACTTC
TRBJ2-5	-	TRBV9	TRBD2	CASSVAIAGGRETQYF	TGTGCCAGCAGCGTAGCTATAGCGGGGGGGCGAGAGACCCAGTACTTC
TRBJ2-1	-	TRBV7-2	TRBD2	CASSPRLARGVGEQFF	TGTGCCAGCAGCCCAAGACTAGCGCGTGGGGTCGGGGAGCAGTTCTTC
TRBJ1-1	-	TRBV7-9	-	CASSLAKRVRTEAFF	TGTGCCAGCAGCTTAGCGAAGAGGGTTCGCACTGAAGCTTTCTTT
TRBJ2-1	-	TRBV14	TRBD2	CASSQPGTSGGLNEQFF	TGTGCCAGCAGCCAACCCGGGACTAGCGGGGGCCTCAATGAGCAGTTCTTC
TRBJ2-5	once	TRBV6-5	-	CASSYSETQYF	TGTGCCAGCAGTTACTCAGAGACCCAGTACTTC
TRBJ1-2	-	TRBV9	-	CASSAWDGGYTF	TGTGCCAGCAGCGCTTGGGACGGGGGCTACACCTTC
TRBJ1-1	-	TRBV7-2	-	CASSSQGANTEAFF	TGTGCCAGCAGCTCCCAAGGGGCGAACACTGAAGCTTTCTTT
TRBJ1-2	-	TRBV20-1	-	CSARDYGYTF	TGCAGTGCTAGGGACTATGGCTACACCTTC
TRBJ1-2	-	TRBV10-2	-	CASSEDSGRMVHYGYTF	TGCGCCAGCAGTGAGGACAGTGGGAGAATGGTGCATTATGGCTACACCTTC
TRBJ1-2	-	TRBV19	-	CASMRGGYGYTF	TGTGCCAGCATGAGGGGGGGCTATGGCTACACCTTC
TRBJ1-2	-	TRBV18	-	CASSPRDNYGYTF	TGTGCCAGCTCACCAAGGGATAACTATGGCTACACCTTC
TRBJ1-5	few	TRBV12-5	-	CASASPGGLFNQPQHF	TGTGCTAGTGCCTCTCCGGGGGGCTTATTCAATCAGCCCCAGCATTTT
TRBJ1-2	-	TRBV28	TRBD1	CASSPPGTGSLYGYTF	TGTGCCAGCAGTCCCCCAGGGACAGGGAGTCTCTATGGCTACACCTTC
TRBJ1-2	-	TRBV5-1	TRBD1	CASSPTTGNYGYTF	TGCGCCAGCAGCCCGACGACAGGGAACTATGGCTACACCTTC
TRBJ1-4	-	TRBV2	-	CASSEGHHAIF	TGTGCCAGCAGTGAAGGACACCATGCGATCTTT
TRBJ1-2	-	TRBV27	-	CASSPMNGASNYGYTF	TGTGCCAGCAGTCCCATGAATGGAGCTTCTAACTATGGCTACACCTTC
TRBJ1-1	-	TRBV7-8	-	CASSLGAWTEAFF	TGTGCCAGCAGCTTAGGCGCGTGGACTGAAGCTTTCTTT
TRBJ2-2	-	TRBV7-2	TRBD2	CASSRSGGYTGELFF	TGTGCCAGCAGCCGGAGCGGGGGTTACACCGGGGAGCTGTTTTTT
TRBJ1-1	-	TRBV18	TRBD1	CASSLDRGQAFF	TGTGCCAGCTCACTTGACAGGGGGCAAGCTTTCTTT
TRBJ1-1	-	TRBV27	-	CASSFLFRGHLNTEAFF	TGTGCCAGCAGTTTTTTGTTTAGGGGACACCTCAACACTGAAGCTTTCTTT
TRBJ1-1	-	TRBV19	-	CASQGRARAKNTEAFF	TGTGCCTCTCAGGGCAGGGCAAGAGCTAAGAACACTGAAGCTTTCTTT
TRBJ2-5	-	TRBV9	-	CASREGQDPQKTQYF	TGTGCCAGCAGGGAAGGCCAGGACCCCCAAAAGACCCAGTACTTC
TRBJ2-2	-	TRBV25-1	-	CASRVNRPMNTGELFF	TGTGCCAGCAGGGTTAACAGGCCCATGAACACCGGGGAGCTGTTTTTT
TRBJ2-3	-	TRBV18	TRBD2	CASSPTSGVPDTQYF	TGTGCCAGCTCACCAACTAGCGGGGTACCAGATACGCAGTATTTT
TRBJ2-1	-	TRBV4-3	TRBD2	CASSQASGGAYNEQFF	TGCGCCAGCAGCCAAGCAAGCGGGGGGGCCTACAATGAGCAGTTCTTC
TRBJ2-3	-	TRBV27	-	CASTTADTQYF	TGTGCCAGTACGACAGCAGATACGCAGTATTTT